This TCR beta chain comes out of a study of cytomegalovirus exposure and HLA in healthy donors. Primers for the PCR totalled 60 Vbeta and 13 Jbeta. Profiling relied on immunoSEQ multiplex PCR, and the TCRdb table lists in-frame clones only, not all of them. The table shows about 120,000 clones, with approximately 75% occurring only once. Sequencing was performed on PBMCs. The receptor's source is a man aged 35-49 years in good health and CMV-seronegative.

CDR3 in amino acids: CASGRVGETQYF. The CDR3, as DNA: TGTGCCAGCGGGCGGGTGGGAGAGACCCAGTACTTC. This chain connects TRBV27 to TRBJ2-5, with D perhaps matching TRBD2 (5 bases). The CDR3 is made up of 12 amino acids. Germline CDR1 reads MNHEY; CDR2 reads SMNVEV (reference sequence). V was trimmed by 8 bases and J by 4 bases, leaving 11 bases between them.